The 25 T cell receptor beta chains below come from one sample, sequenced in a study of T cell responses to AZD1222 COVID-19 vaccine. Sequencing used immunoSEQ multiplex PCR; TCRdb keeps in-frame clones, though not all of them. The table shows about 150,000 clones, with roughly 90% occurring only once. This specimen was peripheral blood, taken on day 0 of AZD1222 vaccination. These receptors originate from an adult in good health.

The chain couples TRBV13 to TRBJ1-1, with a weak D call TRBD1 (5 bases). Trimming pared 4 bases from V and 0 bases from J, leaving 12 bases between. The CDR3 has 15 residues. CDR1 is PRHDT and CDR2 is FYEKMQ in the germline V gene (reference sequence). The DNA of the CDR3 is TGTGCCAGCAGCTCCCCCGACAGCGTGAACACTGAAGCTTTCTTT. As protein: CASSSPDSVNTEAFF.

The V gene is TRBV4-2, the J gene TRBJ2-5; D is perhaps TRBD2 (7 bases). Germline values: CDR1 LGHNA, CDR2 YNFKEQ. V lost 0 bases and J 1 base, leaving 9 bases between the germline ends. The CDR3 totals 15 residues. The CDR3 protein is CASSQEGGLQETQYF. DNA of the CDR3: TGTGCCAGCAGCCAAGAGGGGGGGCTCCAAGAGACCCAGTACTTC.

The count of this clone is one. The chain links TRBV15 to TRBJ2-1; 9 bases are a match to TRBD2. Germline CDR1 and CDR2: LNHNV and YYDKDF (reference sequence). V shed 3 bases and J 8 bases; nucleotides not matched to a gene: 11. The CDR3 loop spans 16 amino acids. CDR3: CATSSGSGRLRDEQFF. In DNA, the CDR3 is TGTGCCACCAGCAGTGGCAGCGGGAGGTTACGCGATGAGCAGTTCTTC.

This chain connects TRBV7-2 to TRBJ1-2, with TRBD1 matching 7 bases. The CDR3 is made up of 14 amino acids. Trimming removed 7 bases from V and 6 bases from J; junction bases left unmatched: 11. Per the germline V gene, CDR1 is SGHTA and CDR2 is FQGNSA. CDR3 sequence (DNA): TGTGCCAGCACCCAAACGACAGGGATCCATGGCTACACCTTC. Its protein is CASTQTTGIHGYTF.

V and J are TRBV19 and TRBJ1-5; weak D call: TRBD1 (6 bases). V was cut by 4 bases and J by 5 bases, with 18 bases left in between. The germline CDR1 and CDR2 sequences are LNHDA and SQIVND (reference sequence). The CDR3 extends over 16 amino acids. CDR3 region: CASSTRGVGGDQPQHF. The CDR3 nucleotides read TGTGCCAGTAGTACCCGGGGAGTCGGGGGCGATCAGCCCCAGCATTTT.

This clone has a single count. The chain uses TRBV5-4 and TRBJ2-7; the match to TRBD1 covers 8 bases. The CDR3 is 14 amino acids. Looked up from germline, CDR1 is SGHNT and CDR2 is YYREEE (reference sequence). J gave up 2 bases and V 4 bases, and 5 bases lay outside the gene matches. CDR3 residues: CASSPDREAYEQYF. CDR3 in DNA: TGTGCCAGCAGCCCGGACAGGGAGGCCTACGAGCAGTACTTC.

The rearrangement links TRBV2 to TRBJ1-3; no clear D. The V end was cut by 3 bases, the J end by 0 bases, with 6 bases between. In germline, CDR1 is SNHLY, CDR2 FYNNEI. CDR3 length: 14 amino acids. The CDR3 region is CASSDRLSGNTIYF. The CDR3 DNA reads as TGTGCCAGCAGTGACCGTCTCTCTGGAAACACCATATATTTT.

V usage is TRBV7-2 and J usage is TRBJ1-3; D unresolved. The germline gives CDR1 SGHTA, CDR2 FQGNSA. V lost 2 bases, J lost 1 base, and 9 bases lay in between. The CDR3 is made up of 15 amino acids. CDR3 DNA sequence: TGTGCCAGCAGCTTAACCCTGGCGTCTGGAAACACCATATATTTT. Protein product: CASSLTLASGNTIYF.

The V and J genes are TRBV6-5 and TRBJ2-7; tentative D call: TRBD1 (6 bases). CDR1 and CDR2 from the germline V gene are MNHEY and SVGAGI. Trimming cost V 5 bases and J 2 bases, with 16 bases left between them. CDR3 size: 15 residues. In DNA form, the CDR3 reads TGTGCCAGCAGTCACGAGACAGGCGCAACCTACGAGCAGTACTTC. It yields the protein CASSHETGATYEQYF.

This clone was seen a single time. In nucleotides, the CDR3 is TGTGCCAGCAGCCATCGGCTTTTAGAGACCCAGTACTTC. It specifies CASSHRLLETQYF. This chain joins TRBV3-1 (or the pseudogene TRBV3-2) and TRBJ2-5, with D unclear. The CDR3 is 13 residues long. Germline V gene lookup returns CDR1 LGHDT and CDR2 YNNKEL (reference sequence). V was shortened by 3 bases and J by 4 bases, with 9 bases between the two germline ends.

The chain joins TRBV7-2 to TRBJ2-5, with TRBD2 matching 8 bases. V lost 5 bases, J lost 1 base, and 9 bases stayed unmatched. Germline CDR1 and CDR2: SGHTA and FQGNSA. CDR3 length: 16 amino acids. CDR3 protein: CASSALAGVSQETQYF. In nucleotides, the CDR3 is TGTGCCAGCAGCGCCCTAGCGGGCGTTTCCCAAGAGACCCAGTACTTC.

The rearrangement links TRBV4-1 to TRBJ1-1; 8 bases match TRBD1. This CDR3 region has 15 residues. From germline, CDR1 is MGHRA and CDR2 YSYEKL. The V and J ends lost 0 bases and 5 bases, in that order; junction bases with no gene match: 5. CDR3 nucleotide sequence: TGCGCCAGCAGCCAAGAACAGGGGGTGGGGACTGAAGCTTTCTTT. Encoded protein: CASSQEQGVGTEAFF.

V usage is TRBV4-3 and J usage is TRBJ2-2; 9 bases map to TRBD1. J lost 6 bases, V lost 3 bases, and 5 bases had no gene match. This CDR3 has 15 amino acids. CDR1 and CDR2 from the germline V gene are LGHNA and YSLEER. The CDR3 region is CASSQDGTGSGELFF. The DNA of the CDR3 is TGCGCCAGCAGCCAGGATGGGACAGGGTCCGGGGAGCTGTTTTTT.

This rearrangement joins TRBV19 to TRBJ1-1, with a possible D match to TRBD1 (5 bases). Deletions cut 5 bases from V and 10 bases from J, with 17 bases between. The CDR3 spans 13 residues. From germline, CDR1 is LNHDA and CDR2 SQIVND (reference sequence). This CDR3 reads CASSSGPPPGAFF. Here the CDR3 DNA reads TGTGCCAGTAGTTCGGGACCCCCACCCGGAGCTTTCTTT.

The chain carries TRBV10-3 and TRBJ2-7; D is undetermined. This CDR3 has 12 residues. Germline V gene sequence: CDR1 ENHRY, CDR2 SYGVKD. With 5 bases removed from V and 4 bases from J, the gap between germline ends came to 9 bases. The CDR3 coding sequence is TGTGCCATCAGTAAAGACTTGTACGAGCAGTACTTC. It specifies CAISKDLYEQYF.

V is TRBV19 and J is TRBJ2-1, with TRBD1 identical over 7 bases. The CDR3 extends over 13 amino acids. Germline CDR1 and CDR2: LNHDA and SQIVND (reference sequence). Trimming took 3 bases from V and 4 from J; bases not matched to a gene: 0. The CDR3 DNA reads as TGTGCCAGTAGTATGACAGGGTACAATGAGCAGTTCTTC. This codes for CASSMTGYNEQFF.

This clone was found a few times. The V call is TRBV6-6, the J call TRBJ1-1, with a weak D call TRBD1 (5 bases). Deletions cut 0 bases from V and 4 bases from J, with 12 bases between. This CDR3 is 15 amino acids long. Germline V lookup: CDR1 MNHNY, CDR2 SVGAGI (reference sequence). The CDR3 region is CASSYSDSLGTEAFF. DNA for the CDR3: TGTGCCAGCAGTTACTCAGACAGCTTGGGCACTGAAGCTTTCTTT.

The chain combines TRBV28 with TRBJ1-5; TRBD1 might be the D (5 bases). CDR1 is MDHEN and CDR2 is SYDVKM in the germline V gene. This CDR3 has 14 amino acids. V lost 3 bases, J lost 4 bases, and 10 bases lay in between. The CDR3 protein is CASSLTQANQPQHF. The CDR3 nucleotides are TGTGCCAGCAGTTTGACACAGGCGAATCAGCCCCAGCATTTT.

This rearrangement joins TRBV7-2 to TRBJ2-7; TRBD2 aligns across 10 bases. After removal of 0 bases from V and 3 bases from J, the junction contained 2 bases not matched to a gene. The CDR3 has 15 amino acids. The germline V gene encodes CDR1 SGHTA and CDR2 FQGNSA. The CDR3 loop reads CASSLAGTSDYEQYF. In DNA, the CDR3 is TGTGCCAGCAGCTTAGCGGGGACTAGCGACTACGAGCAGTACTTC.

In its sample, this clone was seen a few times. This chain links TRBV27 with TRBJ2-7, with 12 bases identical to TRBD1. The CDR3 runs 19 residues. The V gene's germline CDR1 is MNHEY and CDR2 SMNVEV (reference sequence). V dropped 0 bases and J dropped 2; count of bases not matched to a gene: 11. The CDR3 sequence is CASSLSSGTGGMNPYEQYF. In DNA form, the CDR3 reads TGTGCCAGCAGTTTATCCTCCGGGACAGGGGGCATGAATCCCTACGAGCAGTACTTC.

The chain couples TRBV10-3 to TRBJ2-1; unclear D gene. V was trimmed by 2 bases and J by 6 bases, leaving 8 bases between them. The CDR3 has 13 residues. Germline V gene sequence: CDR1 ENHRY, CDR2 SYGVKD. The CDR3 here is CAISEVPANEQFF. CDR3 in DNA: TGTGCCATCAGTGAGGTGCCAGCCAATGAGCAGTTCTTC.

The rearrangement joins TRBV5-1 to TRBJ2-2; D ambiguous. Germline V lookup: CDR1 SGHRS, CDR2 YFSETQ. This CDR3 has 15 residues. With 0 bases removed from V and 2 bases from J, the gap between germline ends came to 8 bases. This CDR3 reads CASSLAGLNTGELFF. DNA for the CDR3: TGCGCCAGCAGCTTGGCTGGATTAAACACCGGGGAGCTGTTTTTT.

CDR3 DNA: TGTGCCAGCAGCTACCAAAACACTGAAGCTTTCTTT. Its protein product is CASSYQNTEAFF. The chain joins TRBV5-6 to TRBJ1-1; D is unresolved. V dropped 3 bases and J dropped 2 bases, with 5 bases sitting between them. The CDR3 covers 12 residues. Looked up from germline, CDR1 is SGHDT and CDR2 is YYEEEE.

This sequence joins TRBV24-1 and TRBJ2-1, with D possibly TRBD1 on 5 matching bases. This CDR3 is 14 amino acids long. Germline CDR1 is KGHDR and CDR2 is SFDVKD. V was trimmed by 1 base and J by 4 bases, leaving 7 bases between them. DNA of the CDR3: TGTGCCACCAGTGATTTAGGGGCTTACAATGAGCAGTTCTTC. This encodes CATSDLGAYNEQFF.

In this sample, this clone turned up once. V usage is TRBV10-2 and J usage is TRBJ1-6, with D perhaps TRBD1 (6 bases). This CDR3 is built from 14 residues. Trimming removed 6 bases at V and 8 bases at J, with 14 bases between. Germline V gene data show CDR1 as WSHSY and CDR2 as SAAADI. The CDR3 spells CASRTQGIDSPLHF. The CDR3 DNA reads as TGCGCCAGCAGAACCCAGGGGATTGATTCACCCCTCCACTTT.